These 10 T cell receptor beta chains originate from one sample sequenced in a study of blood T cell repertoires in COVID-19. Clones were read by immunoSEQ multiplex PCR, and TCRdb kept only the in-frame ones, dropping some. Of some 140,000 clones in the sample, less than 95% were seen once. The sample taken for sequencing was peripheral blood. These receptors were taken from a man over 45 with acute or convalescent COVID-19.

The chain joins TRBV7-6 to TRBJ2-3, with TRBD2 matching over 12 bases. Germline V CDR1 and CDR2: SGHVS, FNYEAQ. This CDR3 comprises 16 residues. V trimming: 2 bases; J trimming: 1 base; junction bases outside the gene matches: 1. The CDR3 sequence is CASSLLAGGGTDTQYF. CDR3 DNA sequence: TGTGCCAGCAGCTTACTAGCGGGAGGGGGCACAGATACGCAGTATTTT.

The CDR3 protein is CATSRDQWSPSNQPQHF. The CDR3 DNA sequence: TGTGCCACCAGCAGAGATCAATGGAGTCCAAGCAATCAGCCCCAGCATTTT. The chain employs TRBV15 and TRBJ1-5; D is unresolved. Germline V lookup: CDR1 LNHNV, CDR2 YYDKDF (reference sequence). The V end lost 0 bases, the J end lost 1 base, and 13 bases lay between the germline ends. This CDR3 spans 17 amino acids.

The table lists this clone with a few counts. The CDR3 is CASSRGREDGYTF. In nucleotides, the CDR3 is TGCGCCAGCAGCCGGGGCAGGGAGGATGGCTACACCTTC. V gene TRBV5-1 combines with J gene TRBJ1-2; perhaps TRBD1 as D (5 bases). The V gene's germline CDR1 is SGHRS and CDR2 YFSETQ. Trimming cost V 4 bases and J 6 bases, with 13 bases left between them. This CDR3 is 13 amino acids long.

The chain uses TRBV12-3 or TRBV12-4 and TRBJ2-4; TRBD2 matches 12 bases. V trimming: 6 bases; J trimming: 15 bases; junction bases outside the gene matches: 6. The length of the CDR3 is 12 residues. CDR3 residues: CASRRTSGNWYF. Here the CDR3 DNA reads TGTGCCAGCAGGCGGACTAGCGGGAACTGGTACTTC.

The V call is TRBV13, the J call TRBJ2-7; D perhaps matches TRBD1 (6 bases). The CDR3 runs 13 residues. Trimming removed 5 bases from V and 5 bases from J, with 13 bases in between. Germline loops: CDR1 PRHDT, CDR2 FYEKMQ (reference sequence). The CDR3 bases are TGTGCCAGCAGCCACAGGGTGCTCCACGAGCAGTACTTC. Translating it yields CASSHRVLHEQYF.

This clone appeared a single time. Here the CDR3 DNA reads TGTGCCATCAGTGAGTCTAGGACAGGGGGAGGCTACACCTTC. As protein: CAISESRTGGGYTF. This chain links TRBV10-3 with TRBJ1-2, with 10 bases aligning to TRBD1. Looked up from germline, CDR1 is ENHRY and CDR2 is SYGVKD. The V gene end was trimmed by 0 bases and the J gene end by 8 bases; junction bases not matched to a gene: 3. This CDR3 contains 14 residues.

This chain uses TRBV18 with TRBJ1-6; no definite D call. Between the trimmed V and J ends, which lost 6 bases and 8 bases, there was a span of 20 bases. Germline V gene sequence: CDR1 KGHSH, CDR2 LQKENI. The CDR3 runs 16 residues. The CDR3 DNA reads TGTGCCAGCTCCCGATCCCGTTTGAGGGCTGATTCACCCCTCCACTTT. It yields the protein CASSRSRLRADSPLHF. Full variable domain (rest looked up from reference TRBV18 and TRBJ1-6): NAGVMQNPRHLVRRRGQEARLRCSPMKGHSHVYWYRQLPEEGLKFMVYLQKENIIDESGMPKERFSAEFPKEGPSILRIQQVVRGDSAAYFCASSRSRLRADSPLHFGNGTRLTVT.

The chain combines TRBV28 with TRBJ2-4, with 10 bases lining up with TRBD1. Germline V gene sequence: CDR1 MDHEN, CDR2 SYDVKM. The CDR3 consists of 19 residues. With V trimmed by 1 base and J by 0 bases, 9 bases remained unmatched. The CDR3 DNA sequence: TGTGCCAGCAGTTTATCCTGGACAGGGGGTCCCCTAGCCAAAAACATTCAGTACTTC. This translates into CASSLSWTGGPLAKNIQYF.

The chain uses TRBV27 and TRBJ1-6, with D maybe TRBD1 (5 bases). Per the germline V gene, CDR1 is MNHEY and CDR2 is SMNVEV (reference sequence). Trimming pared 2 bases from V and 7 bases from J, leaving 15 bases between. The CDR3 length is 16 residues. CDR3 nucleotide sequence: TGTGCCAGCAGTTTAAGTCCCGGAGGGGCCAATTCACCCCTCCACTTT. This translates into CASSLSPGGANSPLHF.

J is TRBJ2-5 and V is TRBV19, with 7 bases lining up with TRBD2. The CDR3 covers 13 residues. The V gene end was trimmed by 3 bases and the J gene end by 5 bases; junction bases not matched to a gene: 3. Germline lookup yields CDR1 LNHDA and CDR2 SQIVND (reference sequence). The DNA of the CDR3 is TGTGCCAGTAGTATCTCGGGAGGCGAGACCCAGTACTTC. Translating gives CASSISGGETQYF.